The next 14 T cell receptor beta chains were all read from a single sample in a study of Ad26.COV2.S vaccination and SARS-CoV-2 variants. Sequencing was performed with immunoSEQ multiplex PCR; in TCRdb, only in-frame clones are kept and a portion is missing. The table records about 320,000 clones, around four fifths of them present only once. As for treatment: around 19 received Ad26.COV2.S at low or high dose, single or two shots; about 5 received placebo; per-sample allocation not given. Sampling happened 63 days after the first vaccine or placebo injection. This sample comprised peripheral blood, obtained in a trial of Ad26.COV2.S vaccine versus placebo. Receptor source: a person between 18 and 65 years old who received the Ad26.COV2.S COVID-19 vaccine or a placebo.

The chain joins TRBV27 to TRBJ1-1; D gene uncertain. Trimming removed 3 bases from V and 1 base from J, with 9 bases in between. Looked up from germline, CDR1 is MNHEY and CDR2 is SMNVEV (reference sequence). The CDR3 spans 14 residues. CDR3 bases: TGTGCCAGCAGTTTGAGACTGGAGAACACTGAAGCTTTCTTT. Protein: CASSLRLENTEAFF.

V and J are TRBV2 and TRBJ1-5, with 8 positions matching TRBD1. Germline V CDR1 and CDR2: SNHLY, FYNNEI. V lost 4 bases and J lost 9; bases outside the gene matches: 8. The CDR3 has 14 amino acids. CDR3 region: CASSGDRGGGPQHF. The CDR3 DNA reads TGTGCCAGCAGTGGAGACAGGGGCGGTGGGCCCCAGCATTTT.

The rearrangement joins TRBV7-8 to TRBJ1-1; D is unclear. CDR1 and CDR2 (germline): SGHVS, FQNEAQ. The length of the CDR3 is 15 residues. Deletions cut 5 bases from V and 0 bases from J, with 13 bases between. CDR3 sequence (DNA): TGTGCCAGCAGCGGAGTAAGCTGGATGAACACTGAAGCTTTCTTT. Amino acids: CASSGVSWMNTEAFF.

The rearrangement links TRBV10-3 to TRBJ2-3, with D maybe TRBD2 (7 bases). Between the trimmed V and J ends, which lost 6 bases and 1 base, there was a span of 11 bases. This CDR3 spans 14 amino acids. Germline V gene sequence: CDR1 ENHRY, CDR2 SYGVKD. CDR3 region: CAIRRGPGTDTQYF. CDR3 bases: TGTGCCATCAGGCGGGGGCCTGGCACAGATACGCAGTATTTT.

The V call is TRBV11-2, the J call TRBJ2-2, with a possible D match to TRBD2 (6 bases). This CDR3 has 15 amino acids. Trimming removed 4 bases at V and 9 bases at J, with 18 bases between. Looked up from germline, CDR1 is SGHAT and CDR2 is FQNNGV. CDR3 DNA: TGTGCCAGCAGCTCCAACAGTAGGGAGGCGAGGGAGCTGTTTTTT. Amino acid sequence: CASSSNSREARELFF.

The CDR3, as DNA: TGCAGTGCTAGAGAGGGCCGGAGCTACACCTTC. Translated, it gives CSAREGRSYTF. The V call is TRBV20-1, the J call TRBJ1-2; D is ambiguous. Looked up from germline, CDR1 is DFQATT and CDR2 is SNEGSKA (reference sequence). V lost 0 bases, J lost 9 bases, and 8 bases lay in between. The CDR3 totals 11 residues.

This chain links TRBV25-1 with TRBJ1-6; 8 nucleotides agree with TRBD1. In germline, CDR1 is MGHDK, CDR2 SYGVNS. The CDR3 totals 15 residues. Trimming cost V 8 bases and J 3 bases; bases outside gene matches: 6. CDR3 nucleotides: TGTGCCAGCGGATCAGGGGGCAGCTATAATTCACCCCTCCACTTT. This gives the protein CASGSGGSYNSPLHF.

This chain joins TRBV6-5 and TRBJ2-1, with D perhaps matching TRBD1 or TRBD2 (6 bases each). CDR1 is MNHEY and CDR2 is SVGAGI in the germline V gene. V dropped 8 bases and J dropped 15 bases, with 20 bases sitting between them. The CDR3 has 12 residues. The CDR3 region is CASGGPSVVVFF. The CDR3 DNA sequence: TGTGCCAGCGGGGGGCCCTCAGTGGTCGTGTTCTTC.

The rearrangement links TRBV7-8 to TRBJ1-4, with TRBD1 identical over 8 bases. Germline loops: CDR1 SGHVS, CDR2 FQNEAQ. The CDR3 spans 16 residues. Trimming removed 6 bases from V and 0 bases from J; junction bases left unmatched: 6. The CDR3 DNA reads TGTGCCAGCAGTCCGGACAGGGTGGCAACTAATGAAAAACTGTTTTTT. Translated: CASSPDRVATNEKLFF. Using reference TRBV7-8 and TRBJ1-4 for the parts outside the CDR3, the full variable domain is GAGVSQSPRYKVAKRGQDVALRCDPISGHVSLFWYQQALGQGPEFLTYFQNEAQLDKSGLPSDRFFAERPEGSVSTLKIQRTQQEDSAVYLCASSPDRVATNEKLFFGSGTQLSVL.

V is TRBV6-6 and J is TRBJ2-7; 7 bases align to TRBD1. CDR3 size: 17 residues. V was clipped by 5 bases and J by 10 bases; unmatched bases: 23. In germline, CDR1 is MNHNY, CDR2 SVGAGI (reference sequence). CDR3 protein: CASSRLDRDSHSSGQYF. The CDR3 DNA reads TGTGCCAGCAGTCGATTAGACCGGGACAGCCATTCCTCTGGACAGTACTTC.

This clone was seen only a few times. The chain uses TRBV7-2 and TRBJ2-7, with D perhaps given as TRBD1 or TRBD2 (5 bases each). V dropped 4 bases and J dropped 9 bases, with 16 bases sitting between them. This CDR3 is built from 13 residues. From germline, CDR1 is SGHTA and CDR2 FQGNSA. The CDR3 DNA reads as TGTGCCAGCAGCTCCACGGAACGGGGCCGGCAGTACTTC. It is translated as CASSSTERGRQYF.

V gene TRBV3-1 (or the pseudogene TRBV3-2) combines with J gene TRBJ2-7; 9 positions agree with TRBD1. From germline, CDR1 is LGHDT and CDR2 YNNKEL (reference sequence). J lost 5 bases, V lost 5 bases, and 1 base had no gene match. The CDR3 loop spans 12 amino acids. The CDR3 sequence: CASSGQGNEQYF. Here the CDR3 DNA reads TGTGCCAGCAGCGGACAGGGGAACGAGCAGTACTTC.

The chain has TRBV6-6 and TRBJ2-4; 14 bases align to TRBD2. The length of the CDR3 is 16 residues. Germline values: CDR1 MNHNY, CDR2 SVGAGI (reference sequence). The ends lost 5 bases at V and 3 bases at J; junction bases unmatched: 3. The CDR3 DNA follows: TGTGCCAGCAGTCAGACTAGCGGGGGGGGCAAAAACATTCAGTACTTC. Amino acid sequence: CASSQTSGGGKNIQYF.

The rearrangement joins TRBV27 to TRBJ2-1; no reliable D call. With 6 bases removed from V and 0 bases from J, the gap between germline ends came to 9 bases. Germline V CDR1 and CDR2: MNHEY, SMNVEV (reference sequence). This CDR3 region has 14 residues. The CDR3 protein is CASRGPISYNEQFF. In DNA form, the CDR3 reads TGTGCCAGCAGAGGACCAATCTCCTACAATGAGCAGTTCTTC.